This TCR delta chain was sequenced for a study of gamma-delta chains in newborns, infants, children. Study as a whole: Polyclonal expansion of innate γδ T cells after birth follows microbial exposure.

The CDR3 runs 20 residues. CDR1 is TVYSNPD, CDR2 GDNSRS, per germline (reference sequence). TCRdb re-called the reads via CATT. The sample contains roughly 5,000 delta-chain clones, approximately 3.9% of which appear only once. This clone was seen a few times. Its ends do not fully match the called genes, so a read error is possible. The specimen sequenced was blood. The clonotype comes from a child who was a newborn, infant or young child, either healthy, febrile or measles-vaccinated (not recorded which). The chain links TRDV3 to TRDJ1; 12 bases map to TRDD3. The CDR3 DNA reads TGTGCCTTCCCCCATTCTTCCTCAGTTCTCTGGGGGATACGGGGCGATAAACTCACCTTT. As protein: CAFPHSSSVLWGIRGDKLTF.